These T cell receptor beta chains were read from a single sample in a study of cytomegalovirus exposure and HLA in healthy donors. The data were produced by immunoSEQ multiplex PCR, yet TCRdb's version contains in-frame clones alone and is incomplete. The table lists some 180,000 clones, 79% of them singletons, with 4.4% in the top ten. The sample comprised PBMCs. The receptors were gathered from a woman in her 30s in good health and CMV-seropositive. Both conserved end residues are part of each CDR3. Not every row has a clone size; where given, it reads once, few, many or a size class.

abundance: .; v_gene: TRBV19; j_gene: TRBJ1-1; CDR3aa: CASSIGQTNTEAFF
abundance: .; v_gene: TRBV2; j_gene: TRBJ2-5; CDR3aa: CASSEQGTGNQETQYF
abundance: few; v_gene: TRBV6-1; j_gene: TRBJ1-4; CDR3aa: CASSVSPGAEKLFF
abundance: .; v_gene: TRBV7-8; j_gene: TRBJ1-5; CDR3aa: CASSGGGQGGRNQPQHF
abundance: .; v_gene: TRBV6-5; j_gene: TRBJ2-5; CDR3aa: CASRRGTETQYF
abundance: few; v_gene: TRBV4-2; j_gene: TRBJ2-1; CDR3aa: CASSQTLAGGYNEQFF
abundance: .; v_gene: TRBV15; j_gene: TRBJ2-7; CDR3aa: CATSRGGGGDVEQYF
abundance: .; v_gene: TRBV11-2; j_gene: TRBJ2-7; CDR3aa: CASSLELAGFYEQYF
abundance: .; v_gene: TRBV15; j_gene: TRBJ2-7; CDR3aa: CATSRDYGTQGLPEQYF
abundance: .; v_gene: TRBV5-4; j_gene: TRBJ2-1; CDR3aa: CASSSRTRAYNEQFF
abundance: .; v_gene: TRBV19; j_gene: TRBJ1-1; CDR3aa: CASSSAKLAFF
abundance: once; v_gene: TRBV6-1; j_gene: TRBJ2-7; CDR3aa: CASRGQEPSYEQYF
abundance: .; v_gene: TRBV5-5; j_gene: TRBJ1-4; CDR3aa: CASSFGSGASGEKLFF
abundance: .; v_gene: TRBV7-8; j_gene: TRBJ2-1; CDR3aa: CASSLVEKGLAGENEQFF
abundance: .; v_gene: TRBV4-2; j_gene: TRBJ2-1; CDR3aa: CASSPGDRGFDEQFF
abundance: .; v_gene: TRBV12-5; j_gene: TRBJ2-1; CDR3aa: CASGLRTGDHEQFF
abundance: .; v_gene: TRBV6-6; j_gene: TRBJ2-3; CDR3aa: CASRISGRGTDTQYF
abundance: .; v_gene: TRBV5-6; j_gene: TRBJ1-1; CDR3aa: CASSLDSNTEAFF
abundance: few; v_gene: TRBV9; j_gene: TRBJ2-2; CDR3aa: CASSVEQNKPGELFF
abundance: once; v_gene: TRBV29-1; j_gene: TRBJ2-7; CDR3aa: CSVGRDYEQYF
abundance: few; v_gene: TRBV5-1; j_gene: TRBJ2-3; CDR3aa: CASRARGLAGDQRGTDTQYF
abundance: .; v_gene: TRBV19; j_gene: TRBJ1-5; CDR3aa: CASRLGGSNQPQHF
abundance: .; v_gene: TRBV5-1; j_gene: TRBJ2-7; CDR3aa: CASRRGLSYEQYF
abundance: .; v_gene: TRBV4-1; j_gene: TRBJ2-1; CDR3aa: CASSQDKWGDNEQFF
abundance: .; v_gene: TRBV7-9; j_gene: TRBJ1-2; CDR3aa: CASSLEHRGAYGYTF
abundance: once; v_gene: TRBV7-2; j_gene: TRBJ2-4; CDR3aa: CASSLSGSYYIQYF
abundance: .; v_gene: TRBV7-2; j_gene: TRBJ2-7; CDR3aa: CASSAPAGDPYEQYF
abundance: .; v_gene: TRBV4-1; j_gene: TRBJ1-1; CDR3aa: CASSQNTGFQNTEAFF
abundance: .; v_gene: TRBV19; j_gene: TRBJ2-7; CDR3aa: CASSTLAGAASYEQYF
abundance: .; v_gene: TRBV4-3; j_gene: TRBJ1-6; CDR3aa: CASSQDASGPYSPLHF
abundance: .; v_gene: TRBV6-5; j_gene: TRBJ1-2; CDR3aa: CASSRPGSYYGYTF
abundance: .; v_gene: TRBV9; j_gene: TRBJ2-1; CDR3aa: CASSPRGGGAYNEQFF
abundance: .; v_gene: TRBV9; j_gene: TRBJ2-5; CDR3aa: CASSKTGYEETQYF
abundance: .; v_gene: TRBV29-1; j_gene: TRBJ2-7; CDR3aa: CSGTPGTGAYEQYF
abundance: once; v_gene: TRBV23-1; j_gene: TRBJ2-6; CDR3aa: CASSQTGTEAGANVLTF
abundance: .; v_gene: TRBV4-2; j_gene: TRBJ2-7; CDR3aa: CASSQGGSYEQYF
abundance: .; v_gene: TRBV2; j_gene: TRBJ1-5; CDR3aa: CASGDRVRNQPQHF
abundance: few; v_gene: TRBV7-2; j_gene: TRBJ1-5; CDR3aa: CASAGRGNQPQHF
abundance: .; v_gene: TRBV5-1; j_gene: TRBJ2-5; CDR3aa: CASSLIGQGKKETQYF
abundance: .; v_gene: TRBV11-2; j_gene: TRBJ2-7; CDR3aa: CASRRGQALGEQYF
abundance: .; v_gene: TRBV4-2; j_gene: TRBJ1-3; CDR3aa: CASSQEGQPSGNTIYF
abundance: .; v_gene: TRBV18; j_gene: TRBJ2-5; CDR3aa: CASSPGTGRQETQYF
abundance: .; v_gene: TRBV5-4; j_gene: TRBJ1-2; CDR3aa: CASSPDSKVHGYTF